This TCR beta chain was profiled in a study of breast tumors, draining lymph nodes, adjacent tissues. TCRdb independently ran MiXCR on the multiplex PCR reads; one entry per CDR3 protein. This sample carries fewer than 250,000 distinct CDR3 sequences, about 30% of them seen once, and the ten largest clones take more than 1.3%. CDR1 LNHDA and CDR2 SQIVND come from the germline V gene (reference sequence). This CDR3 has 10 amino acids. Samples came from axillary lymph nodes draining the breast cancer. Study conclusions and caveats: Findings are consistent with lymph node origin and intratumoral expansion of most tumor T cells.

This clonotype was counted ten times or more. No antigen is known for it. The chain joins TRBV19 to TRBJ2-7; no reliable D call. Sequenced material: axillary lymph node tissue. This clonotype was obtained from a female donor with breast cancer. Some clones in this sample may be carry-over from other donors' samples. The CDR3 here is CGPATYEQYF. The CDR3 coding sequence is TGTGGCCCAGCAACCTACGAGCAGTACTTC. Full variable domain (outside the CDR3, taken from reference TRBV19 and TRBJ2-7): DGGITQSPKYLFRKEGQNVTLSCEQNLNHDAMYWYRQDPGQGLRLIYYSQIVNDFQKGDIAEGYSVSREKKESFPLTVTSAQKNPTAFYLCGPATYEQYFGPGTRLTVT.